These T cell receptor beta chains were read from a single sample in a study of type 1 regulatory T cells. MiXCR, run by TCRdb on the reads, gives a single entry per CDR3 protein. The data contain approximately 72,000 distinct CDR3 sequences, roughly 60% of them singletons. For these TCRs, the target antigens are not known. Sequenced input: cultured T cells, either the whole culture or a sorted T cell fraction (not recorded which). Receptors were obtained from a human donor in good health. Each CDR3 is given with its conserved first and last residue. A D gene is named only where the DNA matches it firmly. A clone size is listed for some rows: how often the clone was seen (once, few, many), or a class if it is expanded.

V gene	J gene	clone size	D gene	CDR3 DNA	CDR3 protein
TRBV7-9	TRBJ2-3	.	TRBD2	TGTGCCAGCAGCTCGGGGCGGGAGCAACGGGGGGAGCAGTATTTT	CASSSGREQRGEQYF
TRBV28	TRBJ2-7	few	TRBD1	TGTGCCAGCAGTTTATGGGGGACAGGGAGCCACGAGCAGTACTTC	CASSLWGTGSHEQYF
TRBV6-1	TRBJ2-5	.	.	TGTGCCAGCAGCCTAAGTCTGGAGACCCAGTACTTC	CASSLSLETQYF
TRBV20-1	TRBJ2-7	few	TRBD2	TGCAGTGCTAGAGATATAGGGCTAGCGGGAAAGGCGATCTCCTACGAGCAGTACTTC	CSARDIGLAGKAISYEQYF
TRBV14	TRBJ1-2	few	.	TGTGCCAGCAGCCTCACGGGGATTGGGGACTATGGCTACACCTTC	CASSLTGIGDYGYTF
TRBV6-5	TRBJ1-4	.	TRBD1	TGTGCCAGCAGTTCAGGGGGCACTAATGAAAAACTGTTTTTT	CASSSGGTNEKLFF
TRBV12-3/TRBV12-4	TRBJ2-5	.	.	TGTGCCAGCAGTATAAACAGCCTGGTGGAGACCCAGTACTTC	CASSINSLVETQYF
TRBV14	TRBJ2-7	.	.	TGTGCCAGCAGCCAAGTTCGAGGGAACGAGCAGTACTTC	CASSQVRGNEQYF
TRBV27	TRBJ2-7	few	TRBD2	TGTGCCAGCAGTTTACTCGGACTAGCAGAAAGCTCCTACGAGCAGTACTTC	CASSLLGLAESSYEQYF
TRBV28	TRBJ2-4	.	TRBD1	TGTGCCAGCAGCCCCAGGGGGAAAAACATTCAGTACTTC	CASSPRGKNIQYF
TRBV20-1	TRBJ2-7	.	TRBD2	TGCAGTGCTACTAGGACTAGTACTTACGAGCAGTACTTC	CSATRTSTYEQYF
TRBV20-1	TRBJ2-7	.	TRBD2	TGCAGTGCTAGAGAGGGGACTAGCGGGAGAGTCTACGAGCAGTACTTC	CSAREGTSGRVYEQYF
TRBV4-1	TRBJ2-3	.	.	TGCGCCAGCAGCCAAGATAGAGAGCGGAGCACAGATACGCAGTATTTT	CASSQDRERSTDTQYF
TRBV7-6	TRBJ2-7	.	.	TGTGCCAGCAGCAAAGGCCCCGGGACGAGTTCCTACGAGCAGTACTTC	CASSKGPGTSSYEQYF
TRBV20-1	TRBJ1-1	.	.	TGCAGTGCTAGAGATCGACAGATCGGAGGCACTGAAGCTTTCTTT	CSARDRQIGGTEAFF